These 26 T cell receptor beta chains originate from one sample sequenced in a study of blood T cell repertoires in COVID-19. Generated by immunoSEQ multiplex PCR, the TCRdb table keeps only in-frame clones and is missing some. The sample contains tens of thousands of clones, around nine tenths of which appear only once. Sequencing was carried out using peripheral blood. The source is a man in his fifties or sixties with active COVID-19.

The chain joins TRBV29-1 to TRBJ2-2; 9 positions agree with TRBD2. Per germline, CDR1 SQVTM and CDR2 ANQGSEA. The CDR3 is 17 amino acids. V was pared by 4 bases and J by 5 bases, with 14 bases of the junction left unmatched. The CDR3 here is CSVGGGVAGVRTGELFF. CDR3 bases: TGCAGCGTTGGCGGGGGTGTAGCGGGAGTGCGAACCGGGGAGCTGTTTTTT.

The V call is TRBV30, the J call TRBJ1-5; D is possibly TRBD1 (6 bases). V was clipped by 3 bases and J by 4 bases, with 10 bases between them. The CDR3 covers 13 residues. CDR1 GTSNPN and CDR2 SVGIG come from the germline V gene (reference sequence). For the CDR3, the DNA is TGTGCCTGGAGCTCGAGGGGGAATCAGCCCCAGCATTTT. As protein: CAWSSRGNQPQHF.

This chain joins TRBV4-1 and TRBJ1-4; no reliable D call. Deletions cut 7 bases from V and 0 bases from J, with 6 bases between. CDR3 length: 13 residues. Per germline, CDR1 MGHRA and CDR2 YSYEKL. The CDR3 spells CASTPATNEKLFF. In DNA form, the CDR3 reads TGCGCCAGCACTCCCGCAACTAATGAAAAACTGTTTTTT.

V is TRBV7-3 and J is TRBJ1-5; D remains unclear. The CDR3 extends over 13 amino acids. Germline CDR1 and CDR2: SGHTA and FQGTGA. V was shortened by 3 bases and J by 7 bases, with 10 bases between the two germline ends. This chain's CDR3 is CASSFSLLQPQHF. In DNA form, the CDR3 reads TGTGCCAGCAGCTTCTCCTTGTTACAGCCCCAGCATTTT. The full variable domain, completed using reference TRBV7-3 and TRBJ1-5, is GAGVSQTPSNKVTEKGKYVELRCDPISGHTALYWYRQSLGQGPEFLIYFQGTGAADDSGLPNDRFFAVRPEGSVSTLKIQRTERGDSAVYLCASSFSLLQPQHFGDGTRLSIL.

V usage is TRBV19 and J usage is TRBJ2-2; 10 positions match TRBD2. Per germline, CDR1 LNHDA and CDR2 SQIVND (reference sequence). The CDR3 runs to 14 residues. V dropped 8 bases and J dropped 5; count of bases not matched to a gene: 5. The CDR3 nucleotides read TGTGCCAGTGCTCGGACTAGCGGTACCGGGGAGCTGTTTTTT. This codes for CASARTSGTGELFF.

The genes are TRBV5-4 and TRBJ2-5; 8 nucleotides agree with TRBD2. The CDR3 length is 16 residues. The V segment lost 3 bases and the J segment 4 bases; nucleotides outside the gene matches: 11. Germline V gives CDR1 SGHNT, CDR2 YYREEE (reference sequence). The CDR3: CASSYTGLVMGETQYF. The CDR3 DNA reads TGTGCCAGCAGCTACACGGGACTAGTTATGGGAGAGACCCAGTACTTC.

The chain combines TRBV5-4 with TRBJ1-6; no firm D call. This CDR3 contains 13 residues. The V end lost 0 bases, the J end lost 8 bases, and 6 bases lay between the germline ends. Germline CDR1 and CDR2: SGHNT and YYREEE (reference sequence). This chain's CDR3 is CASSLAGDSPLHF. The CDR3 coding sequence is TGTGCCAGCAGCTTGGCCGGAGATTCACCCCTCCACTTT.

V and J are TRBV10-3 and TRBJ2-1; TRBD2 matches 14 bases. The CDR3 spans 15 residues. Trimming cost V 6 bases and J 5 bases; bases outside gene matches: 3. From germline, CDR1 is ENHRY and CDR2 SYGVKD. The CDR3 loop reads CAIRKTSGGDNEQFF. CDR3 coding DNA: TGTGCCATCAGAAAGACTAGCGGGGGGGACAATGAGCAGTTCTTC.

The J gene is TRBJ2-3, the V gene TRBV7-2; 8 bases fit TRBD2. Losses at the gene ends were 7 bases for V and 4 bases for J; bases not matched to a gene: 7. Germline values: CDR1 SGHTA, CDR2 FQGNSA. The CDR3 contains 14 residues. CDR3 sequence: CASNRGLDADTQYF. CDR3 coding DNA: TGTGCCAGCAACCGGGGACTAGACGCAGATACGCAGTATTTT.

This rearrangement joins TRBV27 to TRBJ1-2; TRBD1 agrees at 7 bases. Germline loops: CDR1 MNHEY, CDR2 SMNVEV (reference sequence). V lost 5 bases to trimming and J lost 5 bases; unmatched junction nucleotides: 8. The CDR3 consists of 14 residues. The CDR3 region is CASSRQTGPYGYTF. In DNA, the CDR3 is TGTGCCAGCAGTCGCCAGACAGGGCCATATGGCTACACCTTC.

This rearrangement joins TRBV4-3 to TRBJ1-1; D gene ambiguous. CDR3 length equals 14 residues. V was cut by 2 bases and J by 5 bases, with 12 bases left in between. Germline CDR1 and CDR2: LGHNA and YSLEER. The chain's CDR3 is CASSQWPRRTEAFF. The CDR3 nucleotides are TGCGCCAGCAGCCAATGGCCCCGGAGGACTGAAGCTTTCTTT.

As regards this clone: One junction end disagrees with the germline gene, perhaps due to a read error. V is TRBV6-5 and J is TRBJ2-1; 10 bases agree with TRBD1. This CDR3 comprises 15 residues. Germline values: CDR1 MNHEY, CDR2 SVGAGI. The chain's CDR3 is CASRSGTGVYNERFF. The DNA of the CDR3 is TGTGCCAGCAGATCCGGGACAGGGGTATACAATGAGCGGTTCTTC.

The chain employs TRBV5-5 and TRBJ1-6; TRBD1 matches 8 bases. The CDR3 covers 15 residues. The germline V gene encodes CDR1 SGHKS and CDR2 YYEKEE (reference sequence). Trimming cost V 3 bases and J 6 bases; bases outside gene matches: 5. The CDR3 DNA sequence: TGTGCCAGCAGCTCCACAGGGGGTAGTAATTCACCCCTCCACTTT. It is translated as CASSSTGGSNSPLHF.

This clone was seen a single time. The chain links TRBV2 to TRBJ2-1; TRBD2 matches 8 bases. The length of the CDR3 is 14 residues. The trim removed 6 bases at V and 9 bases at J, leaving 10 bases unmatched. Germline lookup yields CDR1 SNHLY and CDR2 FYNNEI. CDR3 bases: TGTGCCAGCAGGGGCCTCCTAGCGGGTGCTGAGCAGTTCTTC. Translating gives CASRGLLAGAEQFF.

Concerning this clone itself: The same CDR3 arises from other DNA sequences in this sample as well. V is TRBV9 and J is TRBJ1-3; D is unclear. Germline V gene lookup returns CDR1 SGDLS and CDR2 YYNGEE. Trimming took 0 bases from V and 1 from J, leaving 8 bases between them. This CDR3 contains 15 residues. CDR3 DNA: TGTGCCAGCAGCGTAGTTGGCGGATCTGGAAACACCATATATTTT. Translation: CASSVVGGSGNTIYF.

The J gene is TRBJ2-1, the V gene TRBV19; 10 nucleotides agree with TRBD2. The CDR3 loop spans 17 amino acids. V dropped 3 bases and J dropped 9; count of bases not matched to a gene: 14. Germline CDR1 is LNHDA and CDR2 is SQIVND (reference sequence). Here the CDR3 reads CASSMGKLAGGRIEQFF. The CDR3 DNA reads TGTGCCAGTAGTATGGGGAAATTAGCGGGGGGCCGGATTGAGCAGTTCTTC.

The chain links TRBV10-3 to TRBJ2-3; 9 nucleotides agree with TRBD2. Germline V gene lookup returns CDR1 ENHRY and CDR2 SYGVKD. The CDR3 contains 14 residues. V gave up 11 bases and J gave up 1 base; unmatched junction bases: 7. The CDR3 protein is CAAGGGRGTDTQYF. The CDR3, as DNA: TGTGCCGCCGGGGGCGGGAGGGGCACAGATACGCAGTATTTT.

The chain combines TRBV7-2 with TRBJ2-1; tentative D call: TRBD2 (5 bases). The CDR3 contains 15 residues. Per germline, CDR1 SGHTA and CDR2 FQGNSA. The germline V and J ends were trimmed by 0 bases and 7 bases, with 13 bases remaining between them. In DNA form, the CDR3 reads TGTGCCAGCAGCTTAGCGCCGATGGGGAGAAATGAGCAGTTCTTC. Its translation is CASSLAPMGRNEQFF.

This chain connects TRBV9 to TRBJ1-1; D is possibly TRBD1 (6 bases). Germline CDR1 and CDR2: SGDLS and YYNGEE. The V and J ends lost 6 bases and 7 bases respectively, with 19 bases between them. The CDR3 loop spans 14 amino acids. The CDR3 bases are TGTGCCAGCAATATCGTCAGGGGCGGGAGTGAAGCTTTCTTT. Residues: CASNIVRGGSEAFF.

This clone showed up just a few times. The chain has TRBV7-8 and TRBJ2-7, with D hard to call. Germline lookup yields CDR1 SGHVS and CDR2 FQNEAQ. The ends were cut back, 6 bases at V and 3 bases at J, with 9 bases in the middle. The CDR3 extends over 12 amino acids. CDR3 nucleotides: TGTGCCAGCAGTCCTCTAGTCTACGAGCAGTACTTC. It translates to CASSPLVYEQYF.

The chain recombines TRBV7-3 with TRBJ2-5; 8 nucleotides match TRBD2. CDR3 length: 16 amino acids. With V trimmed by 0 bases and J by 2 bases, 5 bases remained unmatched. The germline gives CDR1 SGHTA, CDR2 FQGTGA. CDR3 residues: CASSLTGGASQETQYF. Here the CDR3 DNA reads TGTGCCAGCAGCTTAACCGGGGGGGCCTCTCAAGAGACCCAGTACTTC. The full variable domain, in which reference TRBV7-3 and TRBJ2-5 provide the parts outside the CDR3, is GAGVSQTPSNKVTEKGKYVELRCDPISGHTALYWYRQSLGQGPEFLIYFQGTGAADDSGLPNDRFFAVRPEGSVSTLKIQRTERGDSAVYLCASSLTGGASQETQYFGPGTRLLVL.

This clone was observed a few times. The chain recombines TRBV30 with TRBJ2-2, with a weak D call TRBD2 (6 bases). Germline V gene lookup returns CDR1 GTSNPN and CDR2 SVGIG (reference sequence). This CDR3 is built from 15 residues. The V end was cut by 4 bases, the J end by 3 bases, with 15 bases between. CDR3 DNA: TGTGCCTGGACGGTTGGGGGGACCTACACCGGGGAGCTGTTTTTT. It codes for CAWTVGGTYTGELFF.

This chain uses TRBV5-1 with TRBJ2-5; TRBD2 matches 8 bases. J was trimmed by 5 bases and V by 4 bases; bases with no gene match: 7. CDR3 length: 14 amino acids. Germline V CDR1 and CDR2: SGHRS, YFSETQ. Here the CDR3 reads CASSPSAGVETQYF. The CDR3 DNA sequence: TGCGCCAGCAGCCCTTCAGCGGGAGTTGAGACCCAGTACTTC.

The chain couples TRBV11-1 to TRBJ2-1; TRBD2 matches at 9 bases. The ends lost 1 base at V and 5 bases at J; junction bases unmatched: 6. The CDR3 extends over 16 amino acids. CDR1 SGHAT and CDR2 FQDESV come from the germline V gene (reference sequence). The CDR3 sequence is CASSLVASGENNEQFF. In nucleotides, the CDR3 is TGTGCCAGCAGCTTAGTCGCTAGCGGGGAAAACAATGAGCAGTTCTTC.

This clone is classed as medium-sized. V and J are TRBV11-3 and TRBJ2-1; TRBD1 is a possible D gene (5 bases). Germline V gene lookup returns CDR1 SGHNT and CDR2 YENEEA. V gave up 9 bases and J gave up 12 bases, with 18 bases separating them. The CDR3 extends over 12 amino acids. This chain's CDR3 is CARQTERWWQFF. The DNA of the CDR3 is TGTGCCAGGCAGACAGAAAGATGGTGGCAGTTCTTC.

The chain combines TRBV7-3 with TRBJ2-3, with TRBD2 identical over 13 bases. V lost 5 bases and J lost 4; bases outside the gene matches: 6. Per the germline V gene, CDR1 is SGHTA and CDR2 is FQGTGA. The CDR3 has 16 residues. The CDR3 coding sequence is TGTGCCAGCAGCCCCGGGACTAGCGGGGTAGCAGATACGCAGTATTTT. The encoded protein is CASSPGTSGVADTQYF.